The 15 T cell receptor beta chains below all came from one sample that was sequenced in a study of T cell responses to AZD1222 COVID-19 vaccine. The assay was immunoSEQ multiplex PCR, and TCRdb's table has in-frame clones only and misses some. The sample has 150,000 or so clones; just over 90% are singletons. Sequences were derived from peripheral blood, sampled 28 days after the second AZD1222 dose. Source of these receptors: an adult who received the AZD1222 COVID-19 vaccine.

The genes are TRBV5-4 and TRBJ1-5; 10 bases fit TRBD1. The trim removed 0 bases at V and 6 bases at J, leaving 15 bases unmatched. The CDR3 is 19 amino acids. The V gene's germline CDR1 is SGHNT and CDR2 YYREEE (reference sequence). The CDR3 is CASSLGGRAGTGEGQPQHF. DNA for the CDR3: TGTGCCAGCAGCTTGGGGGGACGGGCCGGGACAGGGGAAGGTCAGCCCCAGCATTTT.

The rearrangement joins TRBV7-2 to TRBJ2-2; D may be TRBD2 (6 bases). The CDR3 runs to 15 residues. V was trimmed by 5 bases and J by 7 bases, leaving 17 bases between them. CDR1 and CDR2 (germline): SGHTA, FQGNSA. CDR3 sequence (DNA): TGTGCCAGCAGCCCGACTAGTTATCTTGGCGGGGAGCTGTTTTTT. It encodes CASSPTSYLGGELFF. Together with reference TRBV7-2 and TRBJ2-2, the CDR3 gives the full variable domain: GAGVSQSPSNKVTEKGKDVELRCDPISGHTALYWYRQSLGQGLEFLIYFQGNSAPDKSGLPSDRFSAERTGGSVSTLTIQRTQQEDSAVYLCASSPTSYLGGELFFGEGSRLTVL.

The J gene is TRBJ2-7, the V gene TRBV11-1; 8 bases line up with TRBD1. After removal of 5 bases from V and 4 bases from J, the junction contained 4 bases not matched to a gene. Germline lookup yields CDR1 SGHAT and CDR2 FQDESV (reference sequence). The CDR3 has 13 amino acids. CDR3 DNA sequence: TGTGCCAGCAGCCGGGGACAGGTTTACGAGCAGTACTTC. It codes for CASSRGQVYEQYF.

V gene TRBV2 combines with J gene TRBJ2-5; 8 bases fit TRBD2. Germline-derived CDR1 and CDR2 are SNHLY and FYNNEI. This CDR3 comprises 15 residues. V lost 4 bases to trimming and J lost 2 bases; unmatched junction nucleotides: 6. The CDR3 region is CASSGGSGAQETQYF. CDR3 nucleotide sequence: TGTGCCAGCAGTGGGGGTAGCGGGGCACAAGAGACCCAGTACTTC.

The V and J genes are TRBV29-1 and TRBJ2-2, with D perhaps TRBD1 or TRBD2 (5 bases each). Germline V CDR1 and CDR2: SQVTM, ANQGSEA. Trimming took 4 bases from V and 4 from J, leaving 10 bases between them. The CDR3 is made up of 13 amino acids. Here the CDR3 reads CSVGGGVTGELFF. The CDR3 DNA reads TGCAGCGTTGGTGGGGGTGTCACCGGGGAGCTGTTTTTT.

This chain joins TRBV7-8 and TRBJ1-5, with a weak D call TRBD1 (6 bases). V shed 5 bases and J shed 3 bases, with 8 bases lying between them. The CDR3 loop spans 13 amino acids. Germline values: CDR1 SGHVS, CDR2 FQNEAQ. CDR3 region: CASSRDNNQPQHF. Here the CDR3 DNA reads TGTGCCAGCAGCCGGGACAACAATCAGCCCCAGCATTTT.

The chain combines TRBV7-2 with TRBJ1-4; 10 bases are a match to TRBD1. This CDR3 is 16 amino acids long. V trimming: 2 bases; J trimming: 7 bases; junction bases outside the gene matches: 7. Germline values: CDR1 SGHTA, CDR2 FQGNSA. The CDR3 spells CASSLRTGGWGEKLFF. The DNA of the CDR3 is TGTGCCAGCAGCTTACGGACAGGGGGGTGGGGTGAAAAACTGTTTTTT.

Details on this clone: Other DNA sequences in this sample translate to the same CDR3. The rearrangement joins TRBV6-2 or TRBV6-3 to TRBJ2-3; TRBD2 matches at 8 bases. Germline V CDR1 and CDR2: MNHEY, SVGEGT. This CDR3 contains 17 residues. V trimming: 2 bases; J trimming: 0 bases; junction bases outside the gene matches: 7. This chain's CDR3 is CASSYPREGSSTDTQYF. The CDR3 DNA reads as TGTGCCAGCAGTTACCCACGGGAGGGGTCTAGCACAGATACGCAGTATTTT.

V is TRBV5-5 and J is TRBJ1-4, with a possible D match to TRBD1 (5 bases). Germline-derived CDR1 and CDR2 are SGHKS and YYEKEE (reference sequence). V lost 4 bases, J lost 2 bases, and 18 bases lay in between. The CDR3 extends over 17 amino acids. CDR3 in amino acids: CASSRLFEGRTNEKLFF. The CDR3 DNA reads as TGTGCCAGCAGCCGTCTCTTTGAGGGGCGCACTAATGAAAAACTGTTTTTT.

The gene calls are TRBV5-5 and TRBJ1-3; D gene uncertain. This CDR3 comprises 13 residues. Per the germline V gene, CDR1 is SGHKS and CDR2 is YYEKEE (reference sequence). V was pared by 1 base and J by 2 bases, with 4 bases between. The CDR3 region is CASSLSAGNTIYF. CDR3 coding DNA: TGTGCCAGCAGCTTGTCTGCTGGAAACACCATATATTTT.

This clone was counted once. CDR3 in amino acids: CASSLGTPATNEKLFF. DNA of the CDR3: TGTGCCAGCAGCTTAGGCACACCCGCAACTAATGAAAAACTGTTTTTT. The V gene is TRBV7-2, the J gene TRBJ1-4; no definite D call. The V gene's germline CDR1 is SGHTA and CDR2 FQGNSA. V was cut by 1 base and J by 0 bases, with 9 bases left in between. The CDR3 has 16 residues.

The V call is TRBV5-5, the J call TRBJ2-2; 14 bases are shared with TRBD2. The CDR3 runs to 18 residues. The trim removed 0 bases at V and 9 bases at J, leaving 10 bases unmatched. The V gene's germline CDR1 is SGHKS and CDR2 YYEKEE (reference sequence). The CDR3 reads CASSLVLTSGRASRELFF. The CDR3 nucleotides read TGTGCCAGCAGCTTGGTTCTGACTAGCGGGAGGGCGAGTAGGGAGCTGTTTTTT.

The rearrangement links TRBV5-4 to TRBJ1-1; tentative D call: TRBD1 (6 bases). Germline CDR1 reads SGHNT; CDR2 reads YYREEE (reference sequence). The CDR3 has 17 amino acids. Trimming pared 0 bases from V and 5 bases from J, leaving 20 bases between. The CDR3 DNA follows: TGTGCCAGCAGCTTGGGACTGGGGGCCGGAAGGGTAACTGAAGCTTTCTTT. Translating gives CASSLGLGAGRVTEAFF. The full variable domain, rest sourced from reference TRBV5-4 and TRBJ1-1, is ETGVTQSPTHLIKTRGQQVTLRCSSQSGHNTVSWYQQALGQGPQFIFQYYREEENGRGNFPPRFSGLQFPNYSSELNVNALELDDSALYLCASSLGLGAGRVTEAFFGQGTRLTVV.

The V and J genes are TRBV7-3 and TRBJ2-7; the D call may be TRBD1 or TRBD2 (5 bases each). Germline CDR1 and CDR2: SGHTA and FQGTGA. This CDR3 has 13 amino acids. V was clipped by 6 bases and J by 7 bases, with 16 bases between them. CDR3 sequence (DNA): TGTGCCAGCAGTCGCCCGGGGCGAATGGAGCAGTACTTC. This codes for CASSRPGRMEQYF.

The chain links TRBV4-2 to TRBJ2-1; D may be TRBD2 (6 bases). Trimming stripped 4 bases from V and 5 bases from J, with 15 bases between. The germline V gene has CDR1 LGHNA and CDR2 YNFKEQ. The length of the CDR3 is 15 residues. CDR3 in amino acids: CASSPRDSGDNEQFF. The CDR3 nucleotides are TGTGCCAGCAGCCCCCGGGACTCCGGAGACAATGAGCAGTTCTTC.